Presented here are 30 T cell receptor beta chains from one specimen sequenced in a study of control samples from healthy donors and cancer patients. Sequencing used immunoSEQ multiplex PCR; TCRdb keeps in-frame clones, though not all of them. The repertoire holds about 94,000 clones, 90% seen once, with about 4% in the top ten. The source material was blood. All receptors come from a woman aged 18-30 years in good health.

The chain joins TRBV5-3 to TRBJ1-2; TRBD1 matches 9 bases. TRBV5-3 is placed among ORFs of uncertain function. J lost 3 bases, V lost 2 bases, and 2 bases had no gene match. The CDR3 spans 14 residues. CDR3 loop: CARSFRDRDYGYTF. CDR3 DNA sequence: TGTGCCAGAAGCTTCAGGGACAGGGACTATGGCTACACCTTC.

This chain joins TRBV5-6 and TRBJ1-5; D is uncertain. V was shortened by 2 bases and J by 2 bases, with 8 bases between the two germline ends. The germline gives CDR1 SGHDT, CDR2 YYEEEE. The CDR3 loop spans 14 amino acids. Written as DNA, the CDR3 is TGTGCCAGCAGCTTTTCCCGAGGCAATCAGCCCCAGCATTTT. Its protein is CASSFSRGNQPQHF.

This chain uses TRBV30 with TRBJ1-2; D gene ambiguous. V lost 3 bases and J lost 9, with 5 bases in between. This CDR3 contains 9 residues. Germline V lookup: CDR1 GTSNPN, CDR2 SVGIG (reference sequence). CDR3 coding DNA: TGTGCCTGGAGGCATAGCTACACCTTC. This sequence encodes CAWRHSYTF.

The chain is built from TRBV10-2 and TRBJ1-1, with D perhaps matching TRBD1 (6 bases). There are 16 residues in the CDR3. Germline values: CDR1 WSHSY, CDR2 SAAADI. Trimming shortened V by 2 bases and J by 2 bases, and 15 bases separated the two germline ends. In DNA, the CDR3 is TGCGCCAGCAGTGAGGAGCGGGGGGCTCAAAACACTGAAGCTTTCTTT. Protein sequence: CASSEERGAQNTEAFF.

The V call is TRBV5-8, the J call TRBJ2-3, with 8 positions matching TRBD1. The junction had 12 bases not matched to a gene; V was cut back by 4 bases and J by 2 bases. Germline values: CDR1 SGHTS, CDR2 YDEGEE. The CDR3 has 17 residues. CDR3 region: CASSLLWTGRDTDTQYF. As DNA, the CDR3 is TGTGCCAGCAGCCTACTTTGGACAGGGCGTGACACAGATACGCAGTATTTT.

This CDR3 reads CASSATQRETQYF. CDR3 nucleotides: TGTGCCAGCTCGGCCACACAGCGGGAGACCCAGTACTTC. The V call is TRBV18, the J call TRBJ2-5, with D perhaps TRBD2 (5 bases). The CDR3 runs 13 residues. Germline CDR1 and CDR2: KGHSH and LQKENI. The V and J ends lost 6 bases and 5 bases respectively, with 13 bases between them.

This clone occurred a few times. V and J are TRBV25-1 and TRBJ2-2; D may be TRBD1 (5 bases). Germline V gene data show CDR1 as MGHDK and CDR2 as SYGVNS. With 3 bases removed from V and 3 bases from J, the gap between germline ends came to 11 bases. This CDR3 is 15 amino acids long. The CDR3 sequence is CASSDEQEHTGELFF. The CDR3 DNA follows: TGTGCCAGCAGTGATGAACAGGAGCACACCGGGGAGCTGTTTTTT.

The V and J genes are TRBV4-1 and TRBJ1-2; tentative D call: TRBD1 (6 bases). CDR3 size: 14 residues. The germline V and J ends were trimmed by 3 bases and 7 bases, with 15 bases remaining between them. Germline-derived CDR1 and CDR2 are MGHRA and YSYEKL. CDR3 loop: CASSQAPGAGGYTF. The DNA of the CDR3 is TGCGCCAGCAGCCAGGCCCCGGGGGCGGGTGGCTACACCTTC.

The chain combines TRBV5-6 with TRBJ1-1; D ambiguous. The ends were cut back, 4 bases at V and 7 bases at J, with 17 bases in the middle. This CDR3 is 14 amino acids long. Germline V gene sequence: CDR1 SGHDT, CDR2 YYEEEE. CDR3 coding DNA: TGTGCCAGCAGCCTGGATGGCGCCCCTGGTGAAGCTTTCTTT. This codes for CASSLDGAPGEAFF.

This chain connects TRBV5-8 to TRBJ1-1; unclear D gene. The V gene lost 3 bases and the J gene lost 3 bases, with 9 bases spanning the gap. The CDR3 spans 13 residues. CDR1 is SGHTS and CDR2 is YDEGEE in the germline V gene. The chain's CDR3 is CASSWTQDTEAFF. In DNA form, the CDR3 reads TGTGCCAGCAGCTGGACTCAGGACACTGAAGCTTTCTTT.

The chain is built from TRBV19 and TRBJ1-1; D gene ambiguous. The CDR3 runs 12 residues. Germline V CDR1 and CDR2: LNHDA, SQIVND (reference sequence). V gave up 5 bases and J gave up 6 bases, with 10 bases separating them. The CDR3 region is CASSPPGSEAFF. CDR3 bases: TGTGCCAGTAGTCCTCCGGGCTCTGAAGCTTTCTTT.

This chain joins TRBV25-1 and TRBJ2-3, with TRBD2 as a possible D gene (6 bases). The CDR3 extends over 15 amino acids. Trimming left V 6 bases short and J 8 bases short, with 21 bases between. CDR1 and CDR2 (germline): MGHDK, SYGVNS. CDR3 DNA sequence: TGTGCCAGCAGCACAACAGCATTCGTGGGGGGTACGCAGTATTTT. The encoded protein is CASSTTAFVGGTQYF.

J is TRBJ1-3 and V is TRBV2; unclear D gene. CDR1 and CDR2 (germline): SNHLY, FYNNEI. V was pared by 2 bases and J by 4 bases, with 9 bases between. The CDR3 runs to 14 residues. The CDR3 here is CASSELGLGNTIYF. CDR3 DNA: TGTGCCAGCAGTGAACTGGGGTTAGGAAACACCATATATTTT.

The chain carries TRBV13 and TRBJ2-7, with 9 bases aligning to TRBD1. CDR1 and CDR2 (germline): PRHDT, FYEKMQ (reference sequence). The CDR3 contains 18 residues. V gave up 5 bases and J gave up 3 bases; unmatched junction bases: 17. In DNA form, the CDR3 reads TGTGCCAGCAGCGACTCGGAACAGGGGGCCCGGAGGGACTACGAGCAGTACTTC. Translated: CASSDSEQGARRDYEQYF.

The CDR3 is CASSLPTGTEGYGYTF. In nucleotides, the CDR3 is TGTGCCAGCAGCTTGCCGACAGGCACGGAGGGCTATGGCTACACCTTC. This chain links TRBV5-6 with TRBJ1-2, with D possibly matching TRBD1 (6 bases). Trimming pared 1 base from V and 4 bases from J, leaving 17 bases between. This CDR3 contains 16 residues. Germline-derived CDR1 and CDR2 are SGHDT and YYEEEE.

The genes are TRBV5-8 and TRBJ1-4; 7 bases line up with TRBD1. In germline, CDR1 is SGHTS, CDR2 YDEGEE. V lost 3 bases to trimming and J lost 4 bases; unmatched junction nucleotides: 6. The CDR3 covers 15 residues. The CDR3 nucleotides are TGTGCCAGCAGCTCGGGGGACAGTCGTAATGAAAAACTGTTTTTT. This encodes CASSSGDSRNEKLFF.

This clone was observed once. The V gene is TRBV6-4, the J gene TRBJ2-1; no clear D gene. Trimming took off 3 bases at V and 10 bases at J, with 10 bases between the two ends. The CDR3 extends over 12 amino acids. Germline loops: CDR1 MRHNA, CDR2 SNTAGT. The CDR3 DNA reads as TGTGCCAGCAGTGAACTGGGCAGGGAGCAGTTCTTC. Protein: CASSELGREQFF.

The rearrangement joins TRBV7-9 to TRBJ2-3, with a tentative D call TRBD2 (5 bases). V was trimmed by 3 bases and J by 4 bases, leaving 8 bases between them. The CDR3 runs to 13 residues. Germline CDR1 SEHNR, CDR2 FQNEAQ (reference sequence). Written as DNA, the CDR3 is TGTGCCAGCAGCTTGGGGAGCTCAGATACGCAGTATTTT. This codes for CASSLGSSDTQYF.

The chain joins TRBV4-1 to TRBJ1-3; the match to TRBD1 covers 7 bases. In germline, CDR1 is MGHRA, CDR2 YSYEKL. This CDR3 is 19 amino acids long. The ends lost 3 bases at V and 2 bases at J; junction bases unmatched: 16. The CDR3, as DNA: TGCGCCAGCAGCCACCCGCTGGTGGGACAGTCATACGCTGGAAACACCATATATTTT. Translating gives CASSHPLVGQSYAGNTIYF.

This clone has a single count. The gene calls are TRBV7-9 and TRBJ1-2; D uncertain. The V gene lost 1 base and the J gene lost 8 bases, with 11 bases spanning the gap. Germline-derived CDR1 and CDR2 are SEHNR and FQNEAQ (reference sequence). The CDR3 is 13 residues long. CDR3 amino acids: CASSLEVGWGYTF. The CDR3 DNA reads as TGTGCCAGCAGCTTAGAGGTGGGGTGGGGCTACACCTTC.

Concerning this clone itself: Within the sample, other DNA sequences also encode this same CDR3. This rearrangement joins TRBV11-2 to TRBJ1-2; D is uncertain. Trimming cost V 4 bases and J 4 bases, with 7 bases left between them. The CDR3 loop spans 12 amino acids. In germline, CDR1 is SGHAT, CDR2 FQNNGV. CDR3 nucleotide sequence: TGTGCCAGCAGCTCGGAATCCTATGGCTACACCTTC. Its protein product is CASSSESYGYTF.

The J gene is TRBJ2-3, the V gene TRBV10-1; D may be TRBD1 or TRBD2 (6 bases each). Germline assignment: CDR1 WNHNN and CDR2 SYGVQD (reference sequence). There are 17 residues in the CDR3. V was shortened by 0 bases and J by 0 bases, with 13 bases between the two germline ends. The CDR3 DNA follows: TGCGCCAGCAGTGAGTCGAGGGGGGTAGTGAGCACAGATACGCAGTATTTT. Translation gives CASSESRGVVSTDTQYF.

CDR3 coding DNA: TGTGCCAGTAGTATTCCAGGGATGCTAGGCGGCTACACCTTC. This gives the protein CASSIPGMLGGYTF. The chain uses TRBV19 and TRBJ1-2, with D possibly TRBD1 on 5 matching bases. V was trimmed by 3 bases and J by 8 bases, leaving 16 bases between them. The CDR3 totals 14 residues. Germline V gene data show CDR1 as LNHDA and CDR2 as SQIVND (reference sequence).

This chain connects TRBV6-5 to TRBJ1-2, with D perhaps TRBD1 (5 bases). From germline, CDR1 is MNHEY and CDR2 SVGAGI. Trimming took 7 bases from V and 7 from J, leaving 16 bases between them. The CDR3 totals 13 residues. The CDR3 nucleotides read TGTGCCAGCACCTACGGGGGGGTCAGTGGCTACACCTTC. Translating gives CASTYGGVSGYTF.

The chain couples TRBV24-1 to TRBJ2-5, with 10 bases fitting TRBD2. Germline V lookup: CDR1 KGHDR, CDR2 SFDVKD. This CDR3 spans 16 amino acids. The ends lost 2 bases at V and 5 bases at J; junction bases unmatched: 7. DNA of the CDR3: TGTGCCACCAGTGATTCCACAGCGGGGGGGCTGGAGACCCAGTACTTC. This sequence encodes CATSDSTAGGLETQYF.

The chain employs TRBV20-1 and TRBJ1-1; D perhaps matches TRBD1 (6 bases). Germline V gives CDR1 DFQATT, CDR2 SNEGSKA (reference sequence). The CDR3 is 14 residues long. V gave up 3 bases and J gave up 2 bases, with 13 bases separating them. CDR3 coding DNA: TGCAGTGCTAGTAAAGGGGGAGTTAACACTGAAGCTTTCTTT. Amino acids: CSASKGGVNTEAFF.

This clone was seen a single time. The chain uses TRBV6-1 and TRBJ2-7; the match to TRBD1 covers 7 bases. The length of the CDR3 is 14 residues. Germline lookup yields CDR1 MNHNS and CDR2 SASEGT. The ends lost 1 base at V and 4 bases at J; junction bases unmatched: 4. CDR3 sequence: CASSEGGQLYEQYF. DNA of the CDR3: TGTGCCAGCAGTGAAGGGGGACAGCTATACGAGCAGTACTTC.

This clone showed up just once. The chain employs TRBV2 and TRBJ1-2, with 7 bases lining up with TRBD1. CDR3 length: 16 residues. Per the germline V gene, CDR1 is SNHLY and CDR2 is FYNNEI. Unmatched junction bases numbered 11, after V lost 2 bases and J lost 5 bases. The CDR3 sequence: CASSERAGGLLYGYTF. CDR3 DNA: TGTGCCAGCAGTGAACGCGCAGGGGGTTTACTGTATGGCTACACCTTC.

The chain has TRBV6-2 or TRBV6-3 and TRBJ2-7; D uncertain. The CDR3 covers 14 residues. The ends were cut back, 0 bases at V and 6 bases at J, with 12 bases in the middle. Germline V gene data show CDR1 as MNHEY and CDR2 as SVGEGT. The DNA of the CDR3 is TGTGCCAGCAGTTACTCGACGGGTGGGTCCGAGCAGTACTTC. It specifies CASSYSTGGSEQYF.

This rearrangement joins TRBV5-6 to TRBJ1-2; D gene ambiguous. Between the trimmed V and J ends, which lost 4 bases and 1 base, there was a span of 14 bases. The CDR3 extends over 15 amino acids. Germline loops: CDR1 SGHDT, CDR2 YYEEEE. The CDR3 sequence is CASSPVAVVNYGYTF. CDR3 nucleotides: TGTGCCAGCAGCCCTGTGGCGGTGGTTAACTATGGCTACACCTTC.